These T cell receptor beta chains were read from a single sample in a study of OX40 agonist ivuxolimab in advanced cancers. Measured with immunoSEQ multiplex PCR; TCRdb has only the in-frame clones, and not every one. The table has about 81,000 clones, more than 85% seen once; the top ten hold roughly 13%. The specimen was CD4+ or CD8+ T cells sorted from blood, collected in a trial of the OX40 agonist ivuxolimab. The receptors were sampled from an adult with an advanced solid tumor such as melanoma, head and neck, liver or kidney cancer. The CDR3 runs from the conserved cysteine through the conserved F or W. Each record gives: D gene, J gene, clone size, V gene, CDR3 DNA, CDR3 protein. D genes are given only for firm matches. The size entry is marked missing in some rows and otherwise reads once, few, many or a size class.

d_call: TRBD1; j_call: TRBJ2-1; clone_size: -; v_call: TRBV10-1; cdr3_nt: TGCGCCAGCAGTGATTCGAGAAGGGGGCCTAACAATGAGCAGTTCTTC; cdr3_aa: CASSDSRRGPNNEQFF
d_call: TRBD1; j_call: TRBJ2-7; clone_size: -; v_call: TRBV4-3; cdr3_nt: TGCGCCAGCAGCCAAGATGTGGGGACAGACTCCTACGAGCAGTACTTC; cdr3_aa: CASSQDVGTDSYEQYF
d_call: -; j_call: TRBJ2-7; clone_size: -; v_call: TRBV27; cdr3_nt: TGTGCCAGCAGTGCCTACGAGCAGTACTTC; cdr3_aa: CASSAYEQYF
d_call: TRBD1; j_call: TRBJ2-7; clone_size: -; v_call: TRBV2; cdr3_nt: TGTGCCACCTCGACCGGGACAGGGGGTTACGAGCAGTACTTC; cdr3_aa: CATSTGTGGYEQYF
d_call: TRBD1; j_call: TRBJ1-5; clone_size: -; v_call: TRBV27; cdr3_nt: TGTGCCAGCAGACGAGACAGGGAGATAGCACCCCAGCATTTT; cdr3_aa: CASRRDREIAPQHF
d_call: -; j_call: TRBJ2-7; clone_size: -; v_call: TRBV4-3; cdr3_nt: TGCGCCAGCAGCCATGTGGGTCCTACCTACGAGCAGTACTTC; cdr3_aa: CASSHVGPTYEQYF
d_call: -; j_call: TRBJ1-5; clone_size: once; v_call: TRBV11-2; cdr3_nt: TGTGCCAGCAGCTTAGTTGCCAGGGGAAACAATCAGCCCCAGCATTTT; cdr3_aa: CASSLVARGNNQPQHF
d_call: TRBD2; j_call: TRBJ2-5; clone_size: -; v_call: TRBV4-1; cdr3_nt: TGCGCCAGCAGCCAAGTCCTAGCGGGGGGAGCGTACCAAGAGACCCAGTACTTC; cdr3_aa: CASSQVLAGGAYQETQYF
d_call: -; j_call: TRBJ2-7; clone_size: -; v_call: TRBV6-1; cdr3_nt: TGTGCCAGCAGTGCTAATTCCTACGAGCAGTACTTC; cdr3_aa: CASSANSYEQYF
d_call: -; j_call: TRBJ1-1; clone_size: few; v_call: TRBV4-3; cdr3_nt: TGCGCCAGCAGCCAAGGTTCTAACACTGAAGCTTTCTTT; cdr3_aa: CASSQGSNTEAFF
d_call: -; j_call: TRBJ1-4; clone_size: once; v_call: TRBV4-1; cdr3_nt: TGCGCCAGCAGCCACCCTGGGGAAGGGGTGGAAAAACTGTTTTTT; cdr3_aa: CASSHPGEGVEKLFF
d_call: -; j_call: TRBJ1-1; clone_size: -; v_call: TRBV30; cdr3_nt: TGTGCCTGGAGTATGGGGGCAGGCACTGAAGCTTTCTTT; cdr3_aa: CAWSMGAGTEAFF
d_call: TRBD1; j_call: TRBJ1-2; clone_size: -; v_call: TRBV2; cdr3_nt: TGTGCCCTAATGACAGGGCCTAACTATGGCTACACCTTC; cdr3_aa: CALMTGPNYGYTF
d_call: -; j_call: TRBJ2-7; clone_size: -; v_call: TRBV9; cdr3_nt: TGTGCCAGCAGCGTAGGGGGTATCCCGCCCCCCTACGAGCAGTACTTC; cdr3_aa: CASSVGGIPPPYEQYF
d_call: -; j_call: TRBJ1-1; clone_size: -; v_call: TRBV11-2; cdr3_nt: TGTGCCAGCAGCTCCGGCGGTTTAGGGGAGGCCTTGAACACTGAAGCTTTCTTT; cdr3_aa: CASSSGGLGEALNTEAFF
d_call: -; j_call: TRBJ1-5; clone_size: -; v_call: TRBV27; cdr3_nt: TGTGCCAGCATCCCGAAGGGGTATAGCAATCAGCCCCAGCATTTT; cdr3_aa: CASIPKGYSNQPQHF
d_call: -; j_call: TRBJ2-7; clone_size: -; v_call: TRBV5-4; cdr3_nt: TGTGCCAGCAGCTTCGGATACGAGCAGTACTTC; cdr3_aa: CASSFGYEQYF
d_call: -; j_call: TRBJ2-7; clone_size: once; v_call: TRBV7-6; cdr3_nt: TGTGCCAGCAGCTTAGTAGCTCACGAGCAGTACTTC; cdr3_aa: CASSLVAHEQYF
d_call: -; j_call: TRBJ1-5; clone_size: few; v_call: TRBV19; cdr3_nt: TGTGCCAGTAGTATTGCAGATAGCAATCAGCCCCAGCATTTT; cdr3_aa: CASSIADSNQPQHF
d_call: -; j_call: TRBJ2-1; clone_size: -; v_call: TRBV2; cdr3_nt: TGTGCCCAAGGGCGGTTGGACAATGAGCAGTTCTTC; cdr3_aa: CAQGRLDNEQFF
d_call: TRBD1; j_call: TRBJ1-6; clone_size: -; v_call: TRBV28; cdr3_nt: TGTGCCAGCACCCTCAGGGGGCTCGTCCATAATTCACCCCTCCACTTT; cdr3_aa: CASTLRGLVHNSPLHF
d_call: -; j_call: TRBJ2-2; clone_size: -; v_call: TRBV18; cdr3_nt: TGTGCCAGCTCCCCTCGCCCGGGCACCGGGGAGCTGTTTTTT; cdr3_aa: CASSPRPGTGELFF
d_call: -; j_call: TRBJ2-5; clone_size: -; v_call: TRBV9; cdr3_nt: TGTGCCAGCAGCGTAGATGTGGGCCAGACCCAGTACTTC; cdr3_aa: CASSVDVGQTQYF
d_call: TRBD2; j_call: TRBJ2-1; clone_size: -; v_call: TRBV9; cdr3_nt: TGTGCCAGCAGCGTAGAGGAGACTAGCGGGTCTGATTACAATGAGCAGTTCTTC; cdr3_aa: CASSVEETSGSDYNEQFF
d_call: -; j_call: TRBJ2-7; clone_size: -; v_call: TRBV4-1; cdr3_nt: TGCGCCAGCAGCCAAGGAACAGGTACCTACGAGCAGTACTTC; cdr3_aa: CASSQGTGTYEQYF
d_call: -; j_call: TRBJ2-1; clone_size: once; v_call: TRBV6-6; cdr3_nt: TGTGCCAGCCTCGGCCTAGCACCCGAGATGGAGCAGTTCTTC; cdr3_aa: CASLGLAPEMEQFF
d_call: -; j_call: TRBJ1-2; clone_size: -; v_call: TRBV6-5; cdr3_nt: TGTGCCAGCAGTTACGGACAAGGGGGATCCTATGGCTACACCTTC; cdr3_aa: CASSYGQGGSYGYTF
d_call: -; j_call: TRBJ2-2; clone_size: few; v_call: TRBV18; cdr3_nt: TGTGCCAGCTCACCACGCCCGTACACCGGGGAGCTGTTTTTT; cdr3_aa: CASSPRPYTGELFF
d_call: TRBD1; j_call: TRBJ2-5; clone_size: -; v_call: TRBV6-4; cdr3_nt: TGTGCCAGCAGTCTAGACGTGGGACAGGGGGAGACCCAGTACTTC; cdr3_aa: CASSLDVGQGETQYF
d_call: -; j_call: TRBJ2-3; clone_size: -; v_call: TRBV10-3; cdr3_nt: TGTGCCATCAGTGAAGGTAGTACGCAGTATTTT; cdr3_aa: CAISEGSTQYF
d_call: -; j_call: TRBJ2-6; clone_size: -; v_call: TRBV27; cdr3_nt: TGTGCCAGCAGTTTGACGGGCGCCAACGTCCTGACTTTC; cdr3_aa: CASSLTGANVLTF
d_call: -; j_call: TRBJ1-2; clone_size: -; v_call: TRBV4-3; cdr3_nt: TGCGCCAGCAGCCAAGGGTGGGGGGGAAGCTATGGCTACACCTTC; cdr3_aa: CASSQGWGGSYGYTF
d_call: -; j_call: TRBJ2-7; clone_size: -; v_call: TRBV9; cdr3_nt: TGTGCCAGCAGCGAGCAGGGGAGTGTCTACGAGCAGTACTTC; cdr3_aa: CASSEQGSVYEQYF
d_call: -; j_call: TRBJ2-1; clone_size: once; v_call: TRBV7-2; cdr3_nt: TGTGCCAGCAGCTTAGGGGTTGCGTCAGAGCAGTTCTTC; cdr3_aa: CASSLGVASEQFF
d_call: -; j_call: TRBJ1-3; clone_size: -; v_call: TRBV4-1; cdr3_nt: TGCGCCAGCAGCCGACACCTAATTGCTGGAAACACCATATATTTT; cdr3_aa: CASSRHLIAGNTIYF
d_call: TRBD2; j_call: TRBJ2-3; clone_size: -; v_call: TRBV4-1; cdr3_nt: TGCGCCAGCAGCCAAGGAAGCGGGGGGGCCACAGATACGCAGTATTTT; cdr3_aa: CASSQGSGGATDTQYF
d_call: TRBD1; j_call: TRBJ2-7; clone_size: -; v_call: TRBV19; cdr3_nt: TGTGCCAGTAGTATGGCAGGGGGAGCCTACGAGCAGTACTTC; cdr3_aa: CASSMAGGAYEQYF
d_call: TRBD2; j_call: TRBJ2-3; clone_size: -; v_call: TRBV19; cdr3_nt: TGTGCCAGTAGTACCCTAGCGGGTCGAAGCACAGATACGCAGTATTTT; cdr3_aa: CASSTLAGRSTDTQYF
d_call: -; j_call: TRBJ1-5; clone_size: -; v_call: TRBV28; cdr3_nt: TGTGCCAGCACCCCCACGTTGGGGGCGGGTCAGCCCCAGCATTTT; cdr3_aa: CASTPTLGAGQPQHF
d_call: -; j_call: TRBJ2-7; clone_size: -; v_call: TRBV5-1; cdr3_nt: TGCGCCAGCAGCTTGGAAGGGGCCCCCTACGAGCAGTACTTC; cdr3_aa: CASSLEGAPYEQYF
d_call: -; j_call: TRBJ1-2; clone_size: -; v_call: TRBV4-3; cdr3_nt: TGCGCCAGCAGCCAAGATCTGGGCCACTATGGCTACACCTTC; cdr3_aa: CASSQDLGHYGYTF
d_call: TRBD1; j_call: TRBJ1-1; clone_size: -; v_call: TRBV7-9; cdr3_nt: TGTGCCAGCAGCTACGACAGGGAGGCTACGAACACTGAAGCTTTCTTT; cdr3_aa: CASSYDREATNTEAFF
d_call: -; j_call: TRBJ2-1; clone_size: -; v_call: TRBV4-1; cdr3_nt: TGCGCCAGCAGCCCTATACTCCAGGGCAATGAGCAGTTCTTC; cdr3_aa: CASSPILQGNEQFF
d_call: -; j_call: TRBJ1-1; clone_size: -; v_call: TRBV5-1; cdr3_nt: TGCGCCAGCAGCTTGGGAAGGACTGAAGCTTTCTTT; cdr3_aa: CASSLGRTEAFF
d_call: TRBD1; j_call: TRBJ2-7; clone_size: -; v_call: TRBV4-1; cdr3_nt: TGCGCCAGCAGCCGATTGGGACAGGGCTCAGGTTACGAGCAGTACTTC; cdr3_aa: CASSRLGQGSGYEQYF
d_call: -; j_call: TRBJ1-2; clone_size: -; v_call: TRBV4-3; cdr3_nt: TGCGCCAGCAGCCAAGATATTTTACCGGGGGCGAATGGCTACACCTTC; cdr3_aa: CASSQDILPGANGYTF
d_call: -; j_call: TRBJ2-2; clone_size: -; v_call: TRBV9; cdr3_nt: TGTGCCAGCAGCCGTGGCGGCACCGGGGAGCTGTTTTTT; cdr3_aa: CASSRGGTGELFF
d_call: -; j_call: TRBJ2-1; clone_size: -; v_call: TRBV7-3; cdr3_nt: TGTGCCAGCAGCTTAGGCGGTGAGCAGTTCTTC; cdr3_aa: CASSLGGEQFF
d_call: -; j_call: TRBJ2-1; clone_size: -; v_call: TRBV19; cdr3_nt: TGTGCCAGTAGTCCCACTGGGTACAATGAGCAGTTCTTC; cdr3_aa: CASSPTGYNEQFF
d_call: -; j_call: TRBJ1-1; clone_size: once; v_call: TRBV27; cdr3_nt: TGTGCCAGCAGGTTGGGGGGCGGAATCACTGAAGCTTTCTTT; cdr3_aa: CASRLGGGITEAFF
d_call: TRBD2; j_call: TRBJ2-7; clone_size: -; v_call: TRBV4-1; cdr3_nt: TGCGCCAGCAGCCACTGGGGACTAGCCTACGAACAGTACTTC; cdr3_aa: CASSHWGLAYEQYF
d_call: -; j_call: TRBJ1-1; clone_size: -; v_call: TRBV27; cdr3_nt: TGTGCCAGCAGTTTATATCAGGGAAACACTGAAGCTTTCTTT; cdr3_aa: CASSLYQGNTEAFF
d_call: TRBD1; j_call: TRBJ1-2; clone_size: -; v_call: TRBV5-8; cdr3_nt: TGTGCCAGCAGCGCGCGGACAGGGGGTGCCCTCGATGGCTACACCTTC; cdr3_aa: CASSARTGGALDGYTF
d_call: -; j_call: TRBJ2-7; clone_size: -; v_call: TRBV27; cdr3_nt: TGTGCCAGCACCCCCATTACGGGGGATCAAGGGCAGTACTTC; cdr3_aa: CASTPITGDQGQYF
d_call: TRBD1; j_call: TRBJ1-3; clone_size: -; v_call: TRBV7-8; cdr3_nt: TGTGCCAGCAGCTTAGGGACAGGGACTGGAAACACCATATATTTT; cdr3_aa: CASSLGTGTGNTIYF
d_call: -; j_call: TRBJ1-2; clone_size: -; v_call: TRBV29-1; cdr3_nt: TGCAGCGTTGGAGCATCGCTAGGATTTGGCTACACCTTC; cdr3_aa: CSVGASLGFGYTF
d_call: -; j_call: TRBJ1-5; clone_size: once; v_call: TRBV7-2; cdr3_nt: TGTGCCAGCAGCTTAGCGGTCCATAGCAATCAGCCCCAGCATTTT; cdr3_aa: CASSLAVHSNQPQHF
d_call: -; j_call: TRBJ1-4; clone_size: -; v_call: TRBV30; cdr3_nt: TGTGCCTGGAGTGTACTCCCCCCCCTTGCCAGCCAGCTTAATGAAAAACTGTTTTTT; cdr3_aa: CAWSVLPPLASQLNEKLFF
d_call: TRBD1; j_call: TRBJ2-7; clone_size: once; v_call: TRBV7-9; cdr3_nt: TGTGCCAGCAGCGGAGAGCTACAGGGGGGCGCCTACGAGCAGTACTTC; cdr3_aa: CASSGELQGGAYEQYF